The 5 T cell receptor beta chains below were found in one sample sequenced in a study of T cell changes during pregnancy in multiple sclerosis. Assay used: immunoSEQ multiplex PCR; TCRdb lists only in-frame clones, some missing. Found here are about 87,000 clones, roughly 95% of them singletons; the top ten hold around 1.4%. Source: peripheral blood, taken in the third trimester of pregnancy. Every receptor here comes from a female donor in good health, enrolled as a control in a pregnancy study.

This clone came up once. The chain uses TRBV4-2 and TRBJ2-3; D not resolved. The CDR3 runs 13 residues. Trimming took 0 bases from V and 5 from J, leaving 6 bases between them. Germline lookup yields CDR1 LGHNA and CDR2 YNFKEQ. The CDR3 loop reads CASSQELLDTQYF. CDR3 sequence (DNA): TGTGCCAGCAGCCAAGAACTCCTAGATACGCAGTATTTT.

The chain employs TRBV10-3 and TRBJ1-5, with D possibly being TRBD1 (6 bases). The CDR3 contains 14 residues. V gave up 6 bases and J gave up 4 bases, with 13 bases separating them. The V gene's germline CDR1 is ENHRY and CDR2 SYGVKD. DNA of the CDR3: TGTGCCATCAGGGCCCCAGGGGTGAATCAGCCCCAGCATTTT. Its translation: CAIRAPGVNQPQHF.

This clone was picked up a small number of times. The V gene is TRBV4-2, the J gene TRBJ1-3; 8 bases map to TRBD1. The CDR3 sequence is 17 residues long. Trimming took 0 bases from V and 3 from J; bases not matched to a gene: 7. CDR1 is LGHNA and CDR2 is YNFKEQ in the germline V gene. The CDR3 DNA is TGTGCCAGCAGCCAAGAGGGCCGGACAGGGCTTGGAAACACCATATATTTT. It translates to CASSQEGRTGLGNTIYF.

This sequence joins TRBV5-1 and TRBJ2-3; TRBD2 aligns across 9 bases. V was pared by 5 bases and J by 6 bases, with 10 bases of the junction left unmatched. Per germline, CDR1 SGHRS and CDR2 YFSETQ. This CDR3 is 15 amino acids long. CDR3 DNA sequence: TGCGCCAGCAGAAAGCGGGAGGAGGGGCGGGATACGCAGTATTTT. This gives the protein CASRKREEGRDTQYF. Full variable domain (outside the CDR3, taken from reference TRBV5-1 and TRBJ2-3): KAGVTQTPRYLIKTRGQQVTLSCSPISGHRSVSWYQQTPGQGLQFLFEYFSETQRNKGNFPGRFSGRQFSNSRSEMNVSTLELGDSALYLCASRKREEGRDTQYFGPGTRLTVL.

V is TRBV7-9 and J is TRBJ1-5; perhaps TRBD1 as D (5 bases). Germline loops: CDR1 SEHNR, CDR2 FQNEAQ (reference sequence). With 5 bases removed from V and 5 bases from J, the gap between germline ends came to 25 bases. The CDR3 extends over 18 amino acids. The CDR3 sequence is CASSLGRRGRGKDQPQHF. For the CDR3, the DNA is TGTGCCAGCAGCCTAGGTCGGAGGGGAAGGGGTAAGGATCAGCCCCAGCATTTT. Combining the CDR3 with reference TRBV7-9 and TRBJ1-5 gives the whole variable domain DTGVSQNPRHKITKRGQNVTFRCDPISEHNRLYWYRQTLGQGPEFLTYFQNEAQLEKSRLLSDRFSAERPKGSFSTLEIQRTEQGDSAMYLCASSLGRRGRGKDQPQHFGDGTRLSIL.